This is a list of T cell receptor beta chains from one sample in a study of T cell responses to AZD1222 COVID-19 vaccine. The assay was immunoSEQ multiplex PCR, and TCRdb's table has in-frame clones only and misses some. In the table there are 130,000 to 150,000 clones, about 91% of which are singletons. Sequences were derived from peripheral blood, sampled on day 0 of AZD1222 vaccination. All receptors come from an adult in good health. CDR3s include the opening cysteine and the closing phenylalanine or tryptophan. The D gene is left open where the match is weak. For some rows the clone size is stated as once, few or many, or as a class when expanded; others skip it.

D: -; V: TRBV7-3; J: TRBJ1-1; size: -; DNA: TGTGCCAGCAGCTTAACCGAGGACACCTCTAACACTGAAGCTTTCTTT; CDR3: CASSLTEDTSNTEAFF
D: -; V: TRBV19; J: TRBJ1-1; size: once; DNA: TGTGCCAGTAGTATACAGGACAACACTGAAGCTTTCTTT; CDR3: CASSIQDNTEAFF
D: TRBD1; V: TRBV6-6; J: TRBJ1-1; size: -; DNA: TGTGCCAGCCGGGACAGAGAAGCTTTCTTT; CDR3: CASRDREAFF
D: TRBD2; V: TRBV11-1; J: TRBJ2-7; size: few; DNA: TGTGCCAGCAGCTTAGCGCAGGTAGCGGGAGGATACGAGCAGTACTTC; CDR3: CASSLAQVAGGYEQYF
D: -; V: TRBV7-9; J: TRBJ2-1; size: -; DNA: TGTGCCAGCAGTTTTAGTCAGGGATATGAGCAGTTCTTC; CDR3: CASSFSQGYEQFF
D: TRBD2; V: TRBV5-4; J: TRBJ2-7; size: -; DNA: TGTGCCAGCAGCTCGCGGACTAGTCCCTACGAGCAGTACTTC; CDR3: CASSSRTSPYEQYF
D: TRBD2; V: TRBV9; J: TRBJ2-2; size: -; DNA: TGTGCCAGCAGCGTAGCGGTCGGGGGGATCACCGGGGAGCTGTTTTTT; CDR3: CASSVAVGGITGELFF
D: -; V: TRBV6-5; J: TRBJ1-1; size: -; DNA: TGTGCCAGCAGCACAGGGCCTCGCACTGAAGCTTTCTTT; CDR3: CASSTGPRTEAFF
D: -; V: TRBV7-2; J: TRBJ1-4; size: -; DNA: TGTGCCAGCAGCTTAGCGCGGGGGGAAAAACTGTTTTTT; CDR3: CASSLARGEKLFF
D: -; V: TRBV7-2; J: TRBJ2-7; size: -; DNA: TGTGCCAGCAGCATAGGGCCGTCCTACGAGCAGTACTTC; CDR3: CASSIGPSYEQYF
D: -; V: TRBV27; J: TRBJ2-3; size: -; DNA: TGTGCCAGCGGCGGTTATGGGGCGGATACGCAGTATTTT; CDR3: CASGGYGADTQYF
D: -; V: TRBV7-2; J: TRBJ2-1; size: -; DNA: TGTGCCAGCAGCTTAAACGGACAGCCTTACAATGAGCAGTTCTTC; CDR3: CASSLNGQPYNEQFF
D: -; V: TRBV4-2; J: TRBJ1-1; size: -; DNA: TGTGCCAGCAGCCAAGATAACAGGCCAGGGGCTTTCTTT; CDR3: CASSQDNRPGAFF
D: -; V: TRBV6-2/TRBV6-3; J: TRBJ1-5; size: -; DNA: TGTGCCAGCAGTCGAGGCGGACAGTGGAATCAGCCCCAGCATTTT; CDR3: CASSRGGQWNQPQHF
D: -; V: TRBV6-6; J: TRBJ2-2; size: -; DNA: TGTGCCAGCAGCAAGACAGATCCAGCCACCGGGGAGCTGTTTTTT; CDR3: CASSKTDPATGELFF
D: -; V: TRBV11-2; J: TRBJ2-1; size: -; DNA: TGTGCCAGCAGCTTAGATCTAAAGGGAGTTAGGGGGGAAAGGAACAATGAGCAGTTCTTC; CDR3: CASSLDLKGVRGERNNEQFF
D: -; V: TRBV7-8; J: TRBJ1-2; size: -; DNA: TGTGCCAGCAGCGCAAGGATTGGAGGGAACGGCTACACCTTC; CDR3: CASSARIGGNGYTF
D: -; V: TRBV7-2; J: TRBJ2-7; size: -; DNA: TGTGCCAGCAGCCAACGTTACGAGCAGTACTTC; CDR3: CASSQRYEQYF
D: -; V: TRBV5-1; J: TRBJ2-3; size: -; DNA: TGCGCCAGCAGCTTAGCCGGGATCCTCACAGATACGCAGTATTTT; CDR3: CASSLAGILTDTQYF
D: TRBD1; V: TRBV5-4; J: TRBJ1-4; size: -; DNA: TGTGCCAGCAGCTCGAAGAGGACAGGGTCTAATGAAAAACTGTTTTTT; CDR3: CASSSKRTGSNEKLFF
D: -; V: TRBV18; J: TRBJ1-4; size: -; DNA: TGTGCCAGCTCACCAGCGGGGGGCACTAATGAAAAACTGTTTTTT; CDR3: CASSPAGGTNEKLFF
D: -; V: TRBV3-1/TRBV3-2; J: TRBJ1-4; size: -; DNA: TGTGCCAGCACCCCCGGGACTCTTAATGAAAAACTGTTTTTT; CDR3: CASTPGTLNEKLFF
D: -; V: TRBV19; J: TRBJ2-1; size: once; DNA: TGTGCCAGTAGTGTTGGACGGAGGTTCGACAATGAGCAGTTCTTC; CDR3: CASSVGRRFDNEQFF
D: -; V: TRBV11-3; J: TRBJ2-3; size: -; DNA: TGTGCCAGCAGCCAGGGGGGCAGGGGTCGCACAGATACGCAGTATTTT; CDR3: CASSQGGRGRTDTQYF
D: -; V: TRBV29-1; J: TRBJ2-7; size: -; DNA: TGCAGCGTTGTGACAGGCCTTTACGAGCAGTACTTC; CDR3: CSVVTGLYEQYF
D: -; V: TRBV5-1; J: TRBJ1-6; size: -; DNA: TGCGCCAGCAGCTCTGACAGCTCCTATAATTCACCCCTCCACTTT; CDR3: CASSSDSSYNSPLHF
D: TRBD1; V: TRBV18; J: TRBJ1-5; size: -; DNA: TGTGCCAGCTCGAGAGAGACAGGGTCTCGCAATCAGCCCCAGCATTTT; CDR3: CASSRETGSRNQPQHF
D: TRBD1; V: TRBV5-8; J: TRBJ2-7; size: -; DNA: TGTGCCAGCAGCAATTGGCCGATGGGACAGATAGTGTACGAGCAGTACTTC; CDR3: CASSNWPMGQIVYEQYF
D: TRBD1; V: TRBV7-2; J: TRBJ1-6; size: once; DNA: TGTGCCAGCAGCATGGTGCGGGGGACAGTCTCCTATAATTCACCCCTCCACTTT; CDR3: CASSMVRGTVSYNSPLHF
D: -; V: TRBV5-4; J: TRBJ2-3; size: -; DNA: TGTGCCAGCAGCTCCTACACAGATACGCAGTATTTT; CDR3: CASSSYTDTQYF
D: -; V: TRBV3-1/TRBV3-2; J: TRBJ1-5; size: -; DNA: TGTGCCAGCAGCCACAAGATAATTGGGTCCAGGGGCGACAATCAGCCCCAGCATTTT; CDR3: CASSHKIIGSRGDNQPQHF
D: TRBD1; V: TRBV4-3; J: TRBJ2-3; size: -; DNA: TGCGCCAGCAGCCAACAGGGGGCGCCTTCCACAGATACGCAGTATTTT; CDR3: CASSQQGAPSTDTQYF
D: TRBD1; V: TRBV7-9; J: TRBJ2-4; size: -; DNA: TGTGCCAGCAGCTTAGGGGACAGGGCCAAAAACATTCAGTACTTC; CDR3: CASSLGDRAKNIQYF
D: -; V: TRBV5-1; J: TRBJ1-2; size: -; DNA: TGCGCCAGCAGCTTGGGTGGGGCGGATGGCTACACCTTC; CDR3: CASSLGGADGYTF
D: TRBD2; V: TRBV7-8; J: TRBJ2-5; size: -; DNA: TGTGCCAGCAGCTCCCGGAGTCTAGCGGGGGGTCAAGAGACCCAGTACTTC; CDR3: CASSSRSLAGGQETQYF
D: -; V: TRBV12-5; J: TRBJ1-5; size: -; DNA: TGTGCTAGTGGTTCGGGCAATCAGCCCCAGCATTTT; CDR3: CASGSGNQPQHF
D: -; V: TRBV3-1/TRBV3-2; J: TRBJ2-7; size: -; DNA: TGTGCCAGCAGCGCACGGGGGCGAAGATACGAGCAGTACTTC; CDR3: CASSARGRRYEQYF
D: -; V: TRBV10-3; J: TRBJ2-7; size: -; DNA: TGTGCCACCAACTACGGACAAGACTCCTACGAGCAGTACTTC; CDR3: CATNYGQDSYEQYF
D: -; V: TRBV30; J: TRBJ2-2; size: -; DNA: TGTGCCTGGAGTTGGCAAGCTAGCGGGGAGCTGTTTTTT; CDR3: CAWSWQASGELFF
D: -; V: TRBV9; J: TRBJ2-2; size: -; DNA: TGTGCCAGCAGGGGACGGAACACCGGGGAGCTGTTTTTT; CDR3: CASRGRNTGELFF
D: -; V: TRBV2; J: TRBJ1-1; size: few; DNA: TGTGCCAGCAGTGAGCGGACCCGCGGAGGCACTGAAGCTTTCTTT; CDR3: CASSERTRGGTEAFF
D: -; V: TRBV11-3; J: TRBJ1-5; size: -; DNA: TGTGCCAGCAGCTTAATAGGACCAGGGGCTAGCAATCAGCCCCAGCATTTT; CDR3: CASSLIGPGASNQPQHF
D: -; V: TRBV11-2; J: TRBJ2-7; size: once; DNA: TGTGCCAGCAGCTTAGGACCAGGGGGGTCCTACGAGCAGTACTTC; CDR3: CASSLGPGGSYEQYF
D: -; V: TRBV27; J: TRBJ2-7; size: -; DNA: TGTGCCAGCAGCTCGACGGCCTCCTACGAGCAGTACTTC; CDR3: CASSSTASYEQYF
D: -; V: TRBV7-2; J: TRBJ2-5; size: -; DNA: TGTGCCAGCAGACCTGACGGGACAGAGACCCAGTACTTC; CDR3: CASRPDGTETQYF
D: -; V: TRBV30; J: TRBJ2-7; size: -; DNA: TGTGCCTGGAGTCCCCCGAGGGGGGCCTACGAGCAGTACTTC; CDR3: CAWSPPRGAYEQYF
D: -; V: TRBV21-1; J: TRBJ2-1; size: -; DNA: TGTGCCAGCAGCAGACGGGGGCCCCCACGCGGGAGTGAGCAGTTCTTC; CDR3: CASSRRGPPRGSEQFF
D: -; V: TRBV7-9; J: TRBJ2-3; size: once; DNA: TGTGCCAGCAGCTTAGAATGGGTGGGGGATACGCAGTATTTT; CDR3: CASSLEWVGDTQYF
D: -; V: TRBV5-1; J: TRBJ1-6; size: -; DNA: TGCGCCAGCAGCTCCCCGGACGGCTATAATTCACCCCTCCACTTT; CDR3: CASSSPDGYNSPLHF
D: TRBD1; V: TRBV28; J: TRBJ2-7; size: -; DNA: TGTGCCAGCAGTACGCCAGGACAGGGGGACTACGAGCAGTACTTC; CDR3: CASSTPGQGDYEQYF
D: TRBD2; V: TRBV3-1/TRBV3-2; J: TRBJ2-2; size: -; DNA: TGTGCCAGCAGCATGAGAGGACTAGCGGGGGGATCCGGGGAGCTGTTTTTT; CDR3: CASSMRGLAGGSGELFF